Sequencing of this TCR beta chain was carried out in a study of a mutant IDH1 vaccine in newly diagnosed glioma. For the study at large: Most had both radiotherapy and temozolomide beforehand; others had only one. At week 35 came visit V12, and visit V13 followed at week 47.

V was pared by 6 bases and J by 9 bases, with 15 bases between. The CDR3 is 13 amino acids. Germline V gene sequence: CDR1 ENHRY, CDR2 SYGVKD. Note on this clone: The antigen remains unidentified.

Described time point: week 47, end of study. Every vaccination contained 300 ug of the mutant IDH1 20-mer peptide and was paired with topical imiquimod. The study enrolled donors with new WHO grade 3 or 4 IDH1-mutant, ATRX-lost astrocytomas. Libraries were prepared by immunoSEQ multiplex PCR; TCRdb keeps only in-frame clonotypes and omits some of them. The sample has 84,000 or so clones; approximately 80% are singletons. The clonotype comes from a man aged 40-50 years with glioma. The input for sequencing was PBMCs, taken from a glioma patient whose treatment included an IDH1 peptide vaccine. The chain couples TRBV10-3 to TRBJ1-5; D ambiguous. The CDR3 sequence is CAIRALYLGPQHF. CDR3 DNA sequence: TGTGCCATCAGGGCCCTTTACCTCGGGCCCCAGCATTTT.